These 22 T cell receptor beta chains originate from one sample sequenced in a study of CD4+ T cells in melanoma. Profiling relied on immunoSEQ multiplex PCR, and the TCRdb table lists in-frame clones only, not all of them. The sample holds some 12,000 clones, less than 70% seen once. The sample consisted of cells from a culture (not recorded whether cultured in vitro). Receptor source: a human donor with melanoma.

V gene TRBV6-5 combines with J gene TRBJ1-6; D unclear. The V gene's germline CDR1 is MNHEY and CDR2 SVGAGI. V lost 8 bases and J lost 4, with 9 bases in between. CDR3 length: 13 amino acids. CDR3: CASSTEYNSPLHF. DNA of the CDR3: TGTGCCAGCTCGACGGAGTATAATTCACCCCTCCACTTT.

The chain links TRBV7-3 to TRBJ2-5, with 7 bases matching TRBD1. The CDR3 is 16 amino acids. The germline CDR1 and CDR2 sequences are SGHTA and FQGTGA. J lost 4 bases, V lost 5 bases, and 13 bases had no gene match. The CDR3 region is CASSPETGSGRETQYF. The CDR3 DNA sequence: TGTGCCAGCAGCCCCGAGACAGGGTCGGGGCGAGAGACCCAGTACTTC.

The chain is built from TRBV29-1 and TRBJ2-6, with D maybe TRBD2 (6 bases). This CDR3 region has 14 residues. Germline values: CDR1 SQVTM, CDR2 ANQGSEA. V was shortened by 3 bases and J by 2 bases, with 8 bases between the two germline ends. The CDR3 reads CSVDGGTGANVLTF. The CDR3 DNA follows: TGCAGCGTTGACGGAGGGACTGGGGCCAACGTCCTGACTTTC.

The rearrangement uses TRBV5-1 and TRBJ2-2, with 12 nucleotides matching TRBD2. CDR1 is SGHRS, CDR2 YFSETQ, per germline. With V trimmed by 3 bases and J by 6 bases, 9 bases remained unmatched. This CDR3 region has 17 residues. The CDR3 here is CASSSRELAGGPGELFF. The CDR3 nucleotides are TGCGCCAGCAGCTCCCGGGAGCTAGCGGGGGGGCCCGGGGAGCTGTTTTTT.

The count of this clone is one. V is TRBV5-1 and J is TRBJ1-3; TRBD1 matches 8 bases. Germline V CDR1 and CDR2: SGHRS, YFSETQ. With 6 bases clipped from V and 6 bases from J, the junction kept 8 bases outside the gene matches. CDR3 size: 14 residues. CDR3 coding DNA: TGCGCCAGCAACCCCGGGACAGGAACAAACACCATATATTTT. Protein sequence: CASNPGTGTNTIYF.

The J gene is TRBJ2-6, the V gene TRBV9; TRBD1 matches at 8 bases. V lost 3 bases and J lost 0; bases outside the gene matches: 5. The CDR3 loop spans 17 amino acids. The germline CDR1 and CDR2 sequences are SGDLS and YYNGEE. The CDR3 DNA follows: TGTGCCAGCAGCGGACCCGGGACAGGCTCTGGGGCCAACGTCCTGACTTTC. This translates into CASSGPGTGSGANVLTF.

V gene TRBV5-4 combines with J gene TRBJ2-5, with D perhaps TRBD1 or TRBD2 (6 bases each). CDR3 length: 14 amino acids. CDR1 SGHNT and CDR2 YYREEE come from the germline V gene (reference sequence). V lost 1 base to trimming and J lost 4 bases, with 11 bases between them. CDR3 in amino acids: CASSLWGAGETQYF. For the CDR3, the DNA is TGTGCCAGCAGCTTGTGGGGGGCCGGAGAGACCCAGTACTTC.

Remarks on this clone: Sequence at one end of the junction differs from germline and may be a read error. The CDR3 protein is CASSLGVDYEQYF. The CDR3 coding sequence is TGTGCCAGTAGCTTAGGTGTTGACTACGAGCAGTACTTC. The chain combines TRBV11-3 with TRBJ2-7, with D unclear. This CDR3 has 13 amino acids. CDR1 and CDR2 (germline): SGHNT, YENEEA.

The chain uses TRBV7-9 and TRBJ2-2, with 7 bases fitting TRBD1. The CDR3 runs 13 residues. V was pared by 8 bases and J by 4 bases, with 4 bases of the junction left unmatched. CDR1 is SEHNR, CDR2 FQNEAQ, per germline (reference sequence). The CDR3 coding sequence is TGTGCCAGCGCGACAGGGAGCACCGGGGAGCTGTTTTTT. Amino acids: CASATGSTGELFF.

J is TRBJ2-3 and V is TRBV27; tentatively, D is TRBD2 (6 bases). With 6 bases removed from V and 3 bases from J, the gap between germline ends came to 19 bases. CDR3 length: 16 amino acids. Germline lookup yields CDR1 MNHEY and CDR2 SMNVEV (reference sequence). CDR3 residues: CASRPDWGRLTDTQYF. The CDR3 region has the DNA TGTGCCAGCAGGCCGGACTGGGGGAGGTTGACAGATACGCAGTATTTT.

The chain carries TRBV5-1 and TRBJ1-6; possibly TRBD1 for D (5 bases). V was clipped by 4 bases and J by 7 bases, with 18 bases between them. This CDR3 spans 16 amino acids. Per germline, CDR1 SGHRS and CDR2 YFSETQ. This CDR3 is CASSNFREGMNSPLHF. As DNA, the CDR3 is TGCGCCAGCAGCAATTTTCGGGAGGGGATGAATTCACCCCTCCACTTT.

V and J are TRBV6-5 and TRBJ1-3; D is perhaps TRBD1 (5 bases). Germline values: CDR1 MNHEY, CDR2 SVGAGI. The V gene lost 5 bases and the J gene lost 0 bases, with 8 bases spanning the gap. The CDR3 covers 14 residues. The CDR3 here is CASSRGNSGNTIYF. DNA for the CDR3: TGTGCCAGCAGTCGGGGGAACTCTGGAAACACCATATATTTT.

The chain joins TRBV10-1 to TRBJ2-3; 10 bases are shared with TRBD2. The CDR3 contains 15 residues. Germline CDR1 reads WNHNN; CDR2 reads SYGVQD (reference sequence). Unmatched junction bases numbered 11, after V lost 8 bases and J lost 6 bases. The DNA of the CDR3 is TGCGCCAGCGGTCCAGCGGGGGGGGGCGGCGATACGCAGTATTTT. It encodes CASGPAGGGGDTQYF.

CDR3 sequence reads: CASSLELAGAHNEQFF. CDR3 coding DNA: TGCGCCAGCAGCTTGGAGCTAGCGGGGGCCCACAATGAGCAGTTCTTC. V is TRBV5-1 and J is TRBJ2-1; 10 bases are a match to TRBD2. Germline V gene data show CDR1 as SGHRS and CDR2 as YFSETQ. The V segment lost 0 bases and the J segment 5 bases; nucleotides outside the gene matches: 5. The CDR3 consists of 16 residues.

The chain has TRBV20-1 and TRBJ1-1; tentative D call: TRBD1 (5 bases). The CDR3 has 11 residues. Trimming took 3 bases from V and 5 from J, leaving 7 bases between them. In germline, CDR1 is DFQATT, CDR2 SNEGSKA (reference sequence). The CDR3 is CSASRVTEAFF. DNA for the CDR3: TGCAGTGCTAGCAGGGTAACTGAAGCTTTCTTT.

The J gene is TRBJ2-7, the V gene TRBV5-4; 7 nucleotides match TRBD1. The CDR3 is 14 residues long. CDR1 is SGHNT, CDR2 YYREEE, per germline (reference sequence). J gave up 8 bases and V 5 bases, and 13 bases lay outside the gene matches. CDR3 nucleotide sequence: TGTGCCAGCAGGGAAACTAATACAGGGGCGCAGCAGTACTTC. Translation: CASRETNTGAQQYF.

J is TRBJ1-4 and V is TRBV27; possibly TRBD1 for D (6 bases). The CDR3 loop spans 16 amino acids. CDR1 and CDR2 from the germline V gene are MNHEY and SMNVEV (reference sequence). V was shortened by 7 bases and J by 5 bases, with 20 bases between the two germline ends. In DNA, the CDR3 is TGTGCCAGCATGGCCTTTGGTTTCCAGGGGAATGAAAAACTGTTTTTT. It specifies CASMAFGFQGNEKLFF.

The chain combines TRBV11-2 with TRBJ1-1; D remains unclear. The length of the CDR3 is 18 residues. V lost 3 bases, J lost 1 base, and 21 bases lay in between. Germline lookup yields CDR1 SGHAT and CDR2 FQNNGV. DNA for the CDR3: TGTGCCAGCAGCTTCTCCGAATGGCATTACGACGGGAACACTGAAGCTTTCTTT. Translating it yields CASSFSEWHYDGNTEAFF.

The V gene is TRBV7-9, the J gene TRBJ1-2; the match to TRBD1 covers 8 bases. V gave up 1 base and J gave up 4 bases; unmatched junction bases: 8. Germline V gives CDR1 SEHNR, CDR2 FQNEAQ (reference sequence). The CDR3 length is 16 residues. CDR3 nucleotides: TGTGCCAGCAGCTTAGGGGCAGGGGGCTACGGCTATGGCTACACCTTC. Translating it yields CASSLGAGGYGYGYTF.

The rearrangement joins TRBV27 to TRBJ1-6; 7 bases align to TRBD1. The CDR3 has 17 amino acids. V shed 6 bases, J shed 10 bases, and the junction held 18 bases outside the gene matches. In germline, CDR1 is MNHEY, CDR2 SMNVEV (reference sequence). The DNA of the CDR3 is TGTGCCAGCAGCTCCCGGGACAGCCCGACGATCAAGTCACCCCTCCACTTT. Its protein product is CASSSRDSPTIKSPLHF.

This clone was found a few times. The chain recombines TRBV29-1 with TRBJ1-2; perhaps TRBD1 as D (6 bases). The CDR3 totals 13 residues. Germline V CDR1 and CDR2: SQVTM, ANQGSEA. Trimming removed 7 bases at V and 0 bases at J, with 12 bases between. CDR3 bases: TGCAGCGCCACAGGGAAACCTAACTATGGCTACACCTTC. It encodes CSATGKPNYGYTF.

The rearrangement links TRBV2 to TRBJ2-5; D may match TRBD1 or TRBD2 (6 bases each). The J call is in doubt because the DNA end fits TRBJ2-7 better. CDR3 size: 14 residues. CDR1 and CDR2 from the germline V gene are SNHLY and FYNNEI. In DNA form, the CDR3 reads TGTGCCAGCACAGTGGTTGGGGGGCCCTACGAGCAGTACTTC. Translating gives CASTVVGGPYEQYF.